This TCR beta chain was profiled in a study of T-cell reconstitution after alpha-beta-depleted transplantation in children. Overall study results and limits: When one year had passed after transplant, most T-cell counts and diversity came from newly produced T cells. TCRbeta diversity was high at day 60 in some patients (a result of surviving recipient T cells and thymic progenitors). By about two months after transplant, alpha-beta T cells reportedly arose from several hundred graft clones that had expanded.

This sample's TCRbeta library carried unique molecular identifier barcodes. TCRdb re-derived calls from the PCR reads in MiXCR, one entry per CDR3 protein. The sample shows some 600,000 distinct CDR3 sequences, over 10% of them seen only once. This clonotype was counted only a few times. Its target is unknown. CDR3 size: 13 residues. Germline CDR1 MDHEN, CDR2 SYDVKM. With V trimmed by 8 bases and J by 2 bases, 5 bases remained unmatched. Sequenced here: PBMCs, mostly from graft donor cells, sampled 360 days after TCRalphabeta/CD19-depleted stem cell transplant. The clonotype originates from a male patient between 10 and 17 years old who had a stem cell transplant for acute myeloid leukemia, so the T cells may come from the graft donor. The rearrangement joins TRBV28 to TRBJ2-7, with 8 bases matching TRBD1. CDR3 in DNA: TGTGCCAGCTTGGGCAGGGGGCCCTACGAGCAGTACTTC. It codes for CASLGRGPYEQYF.